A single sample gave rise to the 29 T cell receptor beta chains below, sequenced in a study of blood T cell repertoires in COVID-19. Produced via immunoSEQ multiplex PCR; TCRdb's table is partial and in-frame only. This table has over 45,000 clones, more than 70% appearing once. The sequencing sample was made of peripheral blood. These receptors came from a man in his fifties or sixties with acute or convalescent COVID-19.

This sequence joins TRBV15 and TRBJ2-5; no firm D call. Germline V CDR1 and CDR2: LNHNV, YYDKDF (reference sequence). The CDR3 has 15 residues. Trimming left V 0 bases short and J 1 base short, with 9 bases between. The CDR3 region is CATSRDGGSQETQYF. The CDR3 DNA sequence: TGTGCCACCAGCAGAGATGGTGGCAGCCAAGAGACCCAGTACTTC. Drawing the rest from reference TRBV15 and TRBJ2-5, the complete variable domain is DAMVIQNPRYQVTQFGKPVTLSCSQTLNHNVMYWYQQKSSQAPKLLFHYYDKDFNNEADTPDNFQSRRPNTSFCFLDIRSPGLGDTAMYLCATSRDGGSQETQYFGPGTRLLVL.

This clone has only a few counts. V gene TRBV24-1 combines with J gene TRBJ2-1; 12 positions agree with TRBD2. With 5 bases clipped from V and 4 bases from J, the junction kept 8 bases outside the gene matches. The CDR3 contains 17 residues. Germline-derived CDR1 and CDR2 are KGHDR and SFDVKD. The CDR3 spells CATSGRMTSGGYNEQFF. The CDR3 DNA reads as TGTGCCACCAGTGGTAGGATGACTAGCGGGGGTTACAATGAGCAGTTCTTC.

This chain's CDR3 is CASSPGQMPQPQHF. CDR3 nucleotide sequence: TGTGCCAGCTCACCGGGACAGATGCCTCAGCCCCAGCATTTT. The chain couples TRBV18 to TRBJ1-5; TRBD1 matches 7 bases. This CDR3 comprises 14 residues. V shed 3 bases and J 6 bases; nucleotides not matched to a gene: 5. In germline, CDR1 is KGHSH, CDR2 LQKENI.

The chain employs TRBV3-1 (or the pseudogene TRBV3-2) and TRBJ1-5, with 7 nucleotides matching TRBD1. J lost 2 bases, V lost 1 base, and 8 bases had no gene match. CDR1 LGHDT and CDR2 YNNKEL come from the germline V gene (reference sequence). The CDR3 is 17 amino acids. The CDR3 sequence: CASSQGGGQVGNQPQHF. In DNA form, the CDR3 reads TGTGCCAGCAGCCAAGGAGGAGGACAGGTGGGCAATCAGCCCCAGCATTTT.

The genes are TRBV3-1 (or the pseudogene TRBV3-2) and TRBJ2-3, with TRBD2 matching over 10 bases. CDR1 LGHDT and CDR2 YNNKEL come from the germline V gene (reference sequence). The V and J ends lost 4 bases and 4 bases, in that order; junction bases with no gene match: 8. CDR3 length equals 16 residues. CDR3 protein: CASSPNPSGGADTQYF. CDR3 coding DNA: TGTGCCAGCAGCCCCAACCCTAGCGGGGGCGCAGATACGCAGTATTTT.

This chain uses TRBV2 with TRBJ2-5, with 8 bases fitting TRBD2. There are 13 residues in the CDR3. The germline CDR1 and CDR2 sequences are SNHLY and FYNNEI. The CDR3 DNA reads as TGTGCATCCGGGGGGGGGATCCAAGAGACCCAGTACTTC. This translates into CASGGGIQETQYF.

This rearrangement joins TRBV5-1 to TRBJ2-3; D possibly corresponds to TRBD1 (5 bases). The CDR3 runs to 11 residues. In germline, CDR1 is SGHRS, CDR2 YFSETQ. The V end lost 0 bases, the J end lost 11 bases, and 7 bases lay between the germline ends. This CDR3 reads CASSLGRVQYF. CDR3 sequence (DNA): TGCGCCAGCAGCTTGGGCAGGGTGCAGTATTTT. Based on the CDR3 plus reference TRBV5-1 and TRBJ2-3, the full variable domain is KAGVTQTPRYLIKTRGQQVTLSCSPISGHRSVSWYQQTPGQGLQFLFEYFSETQRNKGNFPGRFSGRQFSNSRSEMNVSTLELGDSALYLCASSLGRVQYFGPGTRLTVL.

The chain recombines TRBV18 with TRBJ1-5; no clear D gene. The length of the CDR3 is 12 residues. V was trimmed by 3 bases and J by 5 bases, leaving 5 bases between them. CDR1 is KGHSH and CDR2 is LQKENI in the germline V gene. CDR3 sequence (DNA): TGTGCCAGCTCACCCGGGGATCAGCCCCAGCATTTT. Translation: CASSPGDQPQHF. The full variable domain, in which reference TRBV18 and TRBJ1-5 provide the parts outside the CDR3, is NAGVMQNPRHLVRRRGQEARLRCSPMKGHSHVYWYRQLPEEGLKFMVYLQKENIIDESGMPKERFSAEFPKEGPSILRIQQVVRGDSAAYFCASSPGDQPQHFGDGTRLSIL.

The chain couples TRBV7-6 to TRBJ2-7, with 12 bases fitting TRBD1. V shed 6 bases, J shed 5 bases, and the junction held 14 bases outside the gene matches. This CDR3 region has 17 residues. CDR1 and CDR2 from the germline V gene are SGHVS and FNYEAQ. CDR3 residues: CASRPLGPGTGGHEQYF. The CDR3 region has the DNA TGTGCCAGCAGGCCCTTGGGGCCCGGGACAGGGGGCCACGAGCAGTACTTC. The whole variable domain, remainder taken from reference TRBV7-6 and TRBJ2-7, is GAGVSQSPRYKVTKRGQDVALRCDPISGHVSLYWYRQALGQGPEFLTYFNYEAQQDKSGLPNDRFSAERPEGSISTLTIQRTEQRDSAMYRCASRPLGPGTGGHEQYFGPGTRLTVT.

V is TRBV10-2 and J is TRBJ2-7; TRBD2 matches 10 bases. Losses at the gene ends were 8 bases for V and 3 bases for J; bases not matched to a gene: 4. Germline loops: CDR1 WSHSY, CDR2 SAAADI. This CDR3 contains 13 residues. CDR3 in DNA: TGCGCCAGCGTCAGCGGGGGGGGCTACGAGCAGTACTTC. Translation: CASVSGGGYEQYF.

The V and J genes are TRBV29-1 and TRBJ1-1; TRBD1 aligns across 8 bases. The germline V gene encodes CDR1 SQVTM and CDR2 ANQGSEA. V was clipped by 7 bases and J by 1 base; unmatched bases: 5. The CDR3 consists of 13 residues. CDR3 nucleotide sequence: TGCAGCGCCCGCCAGGGGGCGAACACTGAAGCTTTCTTT. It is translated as CSARQGANTEAFF.

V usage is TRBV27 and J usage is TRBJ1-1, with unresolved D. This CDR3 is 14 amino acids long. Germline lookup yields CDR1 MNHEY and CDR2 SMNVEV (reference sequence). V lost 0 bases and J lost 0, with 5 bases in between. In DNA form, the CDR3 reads TGTGCCAGCAGTTTATCGGGCATGAACACTGAAGCTTTCTTT. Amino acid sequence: CASSLSGMNTEAFF.

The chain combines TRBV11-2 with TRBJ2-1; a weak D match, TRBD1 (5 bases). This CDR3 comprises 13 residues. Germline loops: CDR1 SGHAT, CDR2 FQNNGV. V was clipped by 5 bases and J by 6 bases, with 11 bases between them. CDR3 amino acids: CASSPIGANEQFF. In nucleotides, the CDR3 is TGTGCCAGCAGCCCCATTGGGGCCAATGAGCAGTTCTTC.

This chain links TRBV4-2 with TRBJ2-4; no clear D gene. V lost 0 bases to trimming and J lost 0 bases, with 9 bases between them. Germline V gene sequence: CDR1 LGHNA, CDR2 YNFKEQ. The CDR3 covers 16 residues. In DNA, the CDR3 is TGTGCCAGCAGCCAAGATCGCGATATAGCCAAAAACATTCAGTACTTC. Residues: CASSQDRDIAKNIQYF.

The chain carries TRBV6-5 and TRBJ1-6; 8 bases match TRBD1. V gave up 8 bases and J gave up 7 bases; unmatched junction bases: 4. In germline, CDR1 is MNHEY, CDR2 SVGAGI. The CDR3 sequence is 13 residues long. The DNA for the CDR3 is TGTGCCAGCTCGGACAGGGCAAATTCACCCCTCCACTTT. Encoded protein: CASSDRANSPLHF.

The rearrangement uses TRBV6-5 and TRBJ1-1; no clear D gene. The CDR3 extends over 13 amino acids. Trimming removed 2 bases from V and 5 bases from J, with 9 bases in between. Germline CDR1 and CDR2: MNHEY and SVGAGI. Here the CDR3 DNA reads TGTGCCAGCAGTTACGTAGGGAGGACTGAAGCTTTCTTT. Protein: CASSYVGRTEAFF.

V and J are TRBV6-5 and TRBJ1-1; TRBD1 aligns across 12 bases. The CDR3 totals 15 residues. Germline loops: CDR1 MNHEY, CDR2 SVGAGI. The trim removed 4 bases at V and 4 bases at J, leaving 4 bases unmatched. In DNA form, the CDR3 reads TGTGCCAGCAGTTTCGGGACAGGGGGCCTCACTGAAGCTTTCTTT. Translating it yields CASSFGTGGLTEAFF.

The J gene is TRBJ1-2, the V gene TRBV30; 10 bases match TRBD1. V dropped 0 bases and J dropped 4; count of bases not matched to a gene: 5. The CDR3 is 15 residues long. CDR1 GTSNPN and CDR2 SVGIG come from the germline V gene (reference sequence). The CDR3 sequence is CAWSVRTGGGYGYTF. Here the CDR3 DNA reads TGTGCCTGGAGTGTACGGACAGGGGGTGGCTATGGCTACACCTTC.

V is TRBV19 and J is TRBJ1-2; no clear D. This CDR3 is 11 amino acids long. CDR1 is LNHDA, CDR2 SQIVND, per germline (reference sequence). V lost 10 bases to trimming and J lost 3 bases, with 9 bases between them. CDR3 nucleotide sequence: TGTGCCATTAAGAGGGACTATGGCTACACCTTC. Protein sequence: CAIKRDYGYTF.

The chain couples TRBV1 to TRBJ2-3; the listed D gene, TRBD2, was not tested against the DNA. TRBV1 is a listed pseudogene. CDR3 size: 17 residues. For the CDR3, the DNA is TGCACCAGCAGCCAGCCGGGGGCTAGCGGGGGGACGGATACGCAGTATTTT. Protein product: CTSSQPGASGGTDTQYF.

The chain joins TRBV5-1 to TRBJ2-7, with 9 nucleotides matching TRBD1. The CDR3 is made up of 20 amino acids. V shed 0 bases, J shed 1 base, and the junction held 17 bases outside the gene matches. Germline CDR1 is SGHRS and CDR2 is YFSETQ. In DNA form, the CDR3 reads TGCGCCAGCAGCTTGGTTTCCCAAAGGGGACAGGGTAGGGATTCCTACGAGCAGTACTTC. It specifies CASSLVSQRGQGRDSYEQYF.

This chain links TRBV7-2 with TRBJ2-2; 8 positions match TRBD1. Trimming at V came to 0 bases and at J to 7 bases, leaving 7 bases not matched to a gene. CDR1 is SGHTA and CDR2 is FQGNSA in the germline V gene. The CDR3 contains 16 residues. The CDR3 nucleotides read TGTGCCAGCAGCTTAGCCGGACAGGGTTGGGGCGGGGAGCTGTTTTTT. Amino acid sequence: CASSLAGQGWGGELFF.

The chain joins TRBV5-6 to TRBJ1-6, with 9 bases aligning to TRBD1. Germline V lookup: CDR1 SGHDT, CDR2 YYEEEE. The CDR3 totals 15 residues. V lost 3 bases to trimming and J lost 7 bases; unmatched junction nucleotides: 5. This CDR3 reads CASSSSGTGNSPLHF. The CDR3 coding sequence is TGTGCCAGCAGCTCTTCCGGGACAGGGAATTCACCCCTCCACTTT.

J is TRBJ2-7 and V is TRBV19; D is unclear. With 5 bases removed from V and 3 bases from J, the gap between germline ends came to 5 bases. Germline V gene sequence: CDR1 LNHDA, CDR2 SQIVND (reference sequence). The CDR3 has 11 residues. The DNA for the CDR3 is TGTGCCAGTAGTCTAAACTACGAGCAGTACTTC. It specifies CASSLNYEQYF.

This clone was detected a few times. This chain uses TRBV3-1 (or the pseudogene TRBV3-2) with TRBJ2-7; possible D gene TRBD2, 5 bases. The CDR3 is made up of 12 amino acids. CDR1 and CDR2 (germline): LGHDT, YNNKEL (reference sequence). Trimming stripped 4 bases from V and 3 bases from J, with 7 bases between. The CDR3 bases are TGTGCCAGCAGCCGGAGCGGCTACGAGCAGTACTTC. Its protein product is CASSRSGYEQYF.

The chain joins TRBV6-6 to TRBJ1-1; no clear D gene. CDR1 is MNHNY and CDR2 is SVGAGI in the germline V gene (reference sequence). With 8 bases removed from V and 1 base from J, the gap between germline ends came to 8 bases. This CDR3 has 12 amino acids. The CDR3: CASAPGNTEAFF. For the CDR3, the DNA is TGTGCCAGCGCTCCGGGGAACACTGAAGCTTTCTTT.

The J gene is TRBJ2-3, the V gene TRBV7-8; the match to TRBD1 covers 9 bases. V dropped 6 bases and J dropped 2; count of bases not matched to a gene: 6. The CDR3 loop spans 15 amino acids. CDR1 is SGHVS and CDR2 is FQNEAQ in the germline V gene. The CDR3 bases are TGTGCCAGCAGTCGACAGGGGGTTGACACAGATACGCAGTATTTT. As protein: CASSRQGVDTDTQYF.

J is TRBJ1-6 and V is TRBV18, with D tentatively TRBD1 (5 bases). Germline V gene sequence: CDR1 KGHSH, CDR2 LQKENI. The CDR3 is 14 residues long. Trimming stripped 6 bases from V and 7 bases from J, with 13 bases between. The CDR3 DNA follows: TGTGCCAGCTCCATACAGGACCAGAATTCACCCCTCCACTTT. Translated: CASSIQDQNSPLHF. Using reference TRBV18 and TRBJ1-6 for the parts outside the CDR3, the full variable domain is NAGVMQNPRHLVRRRGQEARLRCSPMKGHSHVYWYRQLPEEGLKFMVYLQKENIIDESGMPKERFSAEFPKEGPSILRIQQVVRGDSAAYFCASSIQDQNSPLHFGNGTRLTVT.

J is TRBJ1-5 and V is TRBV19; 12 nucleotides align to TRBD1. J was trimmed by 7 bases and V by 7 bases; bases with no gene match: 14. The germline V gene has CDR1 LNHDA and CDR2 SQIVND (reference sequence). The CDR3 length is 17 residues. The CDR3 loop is CASNLDGTGGVRQPQHF. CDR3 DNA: TGTGCCAGTAATTTAGACGGGACAGGGGGCGTACGGCAGCCCCAGCATTTT.